This TCR beta chain was profiled in a study of blood T cell repertoires in COVID-19. Across the whole study: Whether acute or convalescent, the COVID-19 samples came from the United States, Italy and Spain. PBMCs, B-cell-depleted T cells, or T cells were the source of the cDNA or gDNA that made up the material.

The CDR3 has 12 amino acids. CDR1 is SGHRS and CDR2 is YFSETQ in the germline V gene. V was shortened by 5 bases and J by 2 bases, with 7 bases between the two germline ends. All enrollees were about 18 to 89 years old and from 20 to 30 US areas. Which cohort a participant joined came from the clinical history participants gave. Sequenced by immunoSEQ multiplex PCR; TCRdb stores in-frame clones only, minus some. Of roughly 300,000 clones listed, approximately 91% are singletons. What was sequenced was PBMCs or T cells enriched from blood (not recorded which). The chain links TRBV5-1 to TRBJ2-5; no firm D call. This TCR came from a woman in her thirties or forties with acute COVID-19. In nucleotides, the CDR3 is TGCGCCAGCAGTGAGAGACAAGAGACCCAGTACTTC. It specifies CASSERQETQYF.